This T cell receptor beta chain was found in a study of blood T cell repertoires in COVID-19. Study details: The United States, Italy and Spain provided the acute and convalescent COVID-19 samples. Sources were T cells, B-cell-depleted T cells, or PBMCs; the material itself was cDNA or gDNA.

The CDR3 contains 15 residues. The V end lost 1 base, the J end lost 0 bases, and 7 bases lay between the germline ends. The germline gives CDR1 SGHVS, CDR2 FQNEAQ. Using immunoSEQ multiplex PCR, the repertoire was profiled, and TCRdb retains in-frame clones only, with some absent. The sample gives under 250,000 clones, around 85% of which show up once; about 5.9% is in the top ten. The sequence was collected from a man aged 60-69 years with acute or convalescent COVID-19. This chain connects TRBV7-8 to TRBJ2-1; D ambiguous. The sequenced sample consisted of peripheral blood. The CDR3 sequence is CASSLERSSYNEQFF. The CDR3 DNA reads as TGTGCCAGCAGCTTAGAACGGAGCTCCTACAATGAGCAGTTCTTC. The full variable domain, completed using reference TRBV7-8 and TRBJ2-1, is GAGVSQSPRYKVAKRGQDVALRCDPISGHVSLFWYQQALGQGPEFLTYFQNEAQLDKSGLPSDRFFAERPEGSVSTLKIQRTQQEDSAVYLCASSLERSSYNEQFFGPGTRLTVL.